This is a list of T cell receptor beta chains from one sample in a study of shared T cell receptors in the human thymus. Method: immunoSEQ multiplex PCR; TCRdb's copy keeps in-frame clones and lacks some. Of hundreds of thousands of clones in the sample, around 87% were seen once. The sample was also reused in another study, on human thymus T cells.

Material for sequencing was thymocytes. Every receptor here comes from a boy under two years old with a congenital heart defect. Both conserved end residues are part of each CDR3. D genes are given only for firm matches. Expanded clones get a size class; other rows say once, few or many, or leave the size out.

clone size	V gene	J gene	D gene	CDR3 protein	CDR3 DNA
.	TRBV7-3	TRBJ2-2	.	CASSLSGGANTGELFF	TGTGCCAGCAGCTTATCCGGGGGTGCGAACACCGGGGAGCTGTTTTTT
.	TRBV28	TRBJ2-7	.	CASSQLRGQSYEQYF	TGTGCCAGCAGCCAACTGCGGGGGCAATCCTACGAGCAGTACTTC
.	TRBV11-2	TRBJ1-1	.	CASSSIKTVSPFF	TGTGCCAGCAGCTCCATAAAGACAGTTAGTCCTTTCTTT
.	TRBV5-6	TRBJ1-2	TRBD1	CASSLEGTVYGYTF	TGTGCCAGCAGCTTGGAAGGGACAGTATACGGCTACACCTTC
.	TRBV6-6	TRBJ1-2	TRBD1	CASSPGGRYGYTF	TGTGCCAGCAGTCCAGGGGGACGCTATGGCTACACCTTC
.	TRBV5-8	TRBJ1-5	TRBD1	CASSLGQEFNQPQHF	TGTGCCAGCAGCCTAGGACAGGAATTCAATCAGCCCCAGCATTTT
.	TRBV9	TRBJ1-2	TRBD1	CASSAPLTTGTGGYGYTF	TGTGCCAGCAGCGCCCCCCTCACAACTGGGACAGGGGGGTATGGCTACACCTTC
.	TRBV4-3	TRBJ2-7	TRBD2	CASSQSSGRGDEQYF	TGCGCCAGCAGCCAGTCTAGCGGGAGAGGTGACGAGCAGTACTTC
.	TRBV19	TRBJ2-7	TRBD1	CASTQGAGTRYEQYF	TGTGCCAGTACCCAGGGGGCAGGCACCCGTTACGAGCAGTACTTC
.	TRBV14	TRBJ1-1	.	CASSGDTAGDTEAFF	TGTGCCAGCAGCGGGGACACGGCGGGAGACACTGAAGCTTTCTTT
.	TRBV5-1	TRBJ2-1	.	CASSLVRRGYNEQFF	TGCGCCAGCAGCTTGGTACGGAGGGGCTACAATGAGCAGTTCTTC
once	TRBV23-1	TRBJ1-1	.	CASSREAFF	TGCGCCAGCAGCAGGGAAGCTTTCTTT
.	TRBV15	TRBJ2-7	TRBD2	CATSRDPRLAGRGEQYF	TGTGCCACCAGCAGAGATCCTCGACTAGCGGGACGAGGAGAGCAGTACTTC
few	TRBV5-1	TRBJ2-2	.	CASSLGVMTGELFF	TGCGCCAGCAGCTTAGGGGTTATGACCGGGGAGCTGTTTTTT
.	TRBV29-1	TRBJ2-5	.	CSVQPRQANLAKTSKETQYF	TGCAGCGTTCAACCTCGACAGGCTAACCTCGCTAAGACTAGCAAAGAGACCCAGTACTTC
once	TRBV5-1	TRBJ2-3	TRBD2	CASSNCSGGDTDTQYF	TGCGCCAGCAGCAACTGTAGCGGGGGGGACACAGATACGCAGTATTTT
.	TRBV14	TRBJ2-7	TRBD2	CASSHGGPSGSETYEQYF	TGTGCCAGCAGCCATGGAGGACCTAGCGGGAGCGAAACCTACGAGCAGTACTTC
few	TRBV19	TRBJ2-1	.	CASSMGGPLDYNEQFF	TGTGCCAGTAGTATGGGGGGACCCCTGGACTACAATGAGCAGTTCTTC
.	TRBV4-3	TRBJ2-4	.	CASSQDPRDYPQNIQYF	TGCGCCAGCAGCCAAGATCCCCGAGACTACCCCCAAAACATTCAGTACTTC
.	TRBV19	TRBJ1-2	.	CASSRPGQANYGYTF	TGTGCCAGTAGTCGGCCGGGACAAGCCAACTATGGCTACACCTTC
.	TRBV27	TRBJ2-7	TRBD2	CASSSFGREVQYF	TGTGCCAGCAGTTCATTCGGCCGGGAGGTGCAGTACTTC
.	TRBV14	TRBJ1-1	.	CASSLLQGNTEAFF	TGTGCCAGCAGCTTACTACAAGGGAACACTGAAGCTTTCTTT
once	TRBV4-2	TRBJ2-6	.	CASSQDSNTGSGANVLTF	TGTGCCAGCAGCCAAGATTCCAATACAGGTTCCGGGGCCAACGTCCTGACTTTC
.	TRBV4-3	TRBJ1-3	.	CASSQGDRGSGNTIYF	TGCGCCAGCAGCCAAGGAGATCGGGGGTCTGGAAACACCATATATTTT
few	TRBV7-3	TRBJ2-7	.	CASSHTGTNEQYF	TGTGCCAGCAGCCACACAGGGACCAACGAGCAGTACTTC
.	TRBV7-2	TRBJ2-7	TRBD1	CASTTTGGTNEQYF	TGTGCCAGCACCACGACAGGGGGTACGAACGAGCAGTACTTC
.	TRBV29-1	TRBJ2-3	.	CSVLASSTDTQYF	TGCAGCGTTCTAGCGTCTAGCACAGATACGCAGTATTTT
.	TRBV2	TRBJ1-4	.	CASSDLWGAGEKLFF	TGTGCCAGCAGTGATCTGTGGGGCGCTGGGGAAAAACTGTTTTTT
few	TRBV5-1	TRBJ1-2	TRBD1	CASSAGTGALYGYTF	TGCGCCAGCAGCGCCGGGACAGGGGCCCTTTATGGCTACACCTTC
.	TRBV9	TRBJ2-7	.	CASSVSLDSVTYEQYF	TGTGCCAGCAGCGTTTCCTTGGACAGTGTTACCTACGAGCAGTACTTC
.	TRBV19	TRBJ2-3	.	CASTPSPAGTDTQYF	TGTGCCAGTACTCCAAGTCCTGCGGGCACAGATACGCAGTATTTT
.	TRBV4-3	TRBJ1-4	TRBD1	CASSRIGTGSEKLFF	TGCGCCAGCAGCCGGATCGGGACAGGGTCCGAAAAACTGTTTTTT
.	TRBV5-6	TRBJ2-7	.	CASSLNGPSYEQYF	TGTGCCAGCAGCCTGAATGGGCCTTCCTACGAGCAGTACTTC
.	TRBV2	TRBJ1-4	TRBD1	CASSVNSLGQSEKLFF	TGTGCCAGCAGTGTCAATAGTCTGGGACAGAGTGAAAAACTGTTTTTT
.	TRBV4-1	TRBJ2-7	TRBD2	CASSHSGTSPYEQYF	TGCGCCAGCAGCCATTCCGGGACTAGTCCCTACGAGCAGTACTTC
.	TRBV30	TRBJ2-1	TRBD1	CAWRTGYEQFF	TGTGCCTGGAGGACAGGGTATGAGCAGTTCTTC
.	TRBV27	TRBJ1-5	.	CASSLNGAYQPQHF	TGTGCCAGCAGTTTAAATGGGGCCTATCAGCCCCAGCATTTT
.	TRBV5-8	TRBJ1-5	.	CASSLTPRGDGNQPQHF	TGTGCCAGCAGCTTAACCCCCCGGGGGGATGGCAATCAGCCCCAGCATTTT
once	TRBV27	TRBJ2-7	TRBD1	CASSLFGTGTTEQYF	TGTGCCAGCAGTTTATTTGGGACAGGAACAACCGAGCAGTACTTC
.	TRBV4-3	TRBJ2-7	TRBD1	CASSQETGDREQYF	TGCGCCAGCAGCCAGGAAACAGGGGATCGCGAGCAGTACTTC
.	TRBV7-8	TRBJ2-1	.	CATRDGSGEQFF	TGTGCCACCCGGGACGGGAGCGGTGAGCAGTTCTTC
.	TRBV7-9	TRBJ2-2	.	CASSPWGHPNTGELFF	TGTGCCAGCAGCCCATGGGGACATCCGAACACCGGGGAGCTGTTTTTT
.	TRBV6-6	TRBJ2-1	.	CASSYSMEGRYDEQFF	TGTGCCAGCAGTTACTCGATGGAGGGCCGGTACGATGAGCAGTTCTTC
.	TRBV6-1	TRBJ2-7	.	CASTAGTRPTYEQYF	TGTGCCAGCACCGCCGGGACAAGGCCTACCTACGAGCAGTACTTC
.	TRBV19	TRBJ1-5	.	CASSIVTKGEDSNQPQHF	TGTGCCAGTAGTATTGTTACCAAGGGGGAAGATAGCAATCAGCCCCAGCATTTT
.	TRBV9	TRBJ2-3	TRBD2	CASSARREAGTDTQYF	TGTGCCAGCAGCGCAAGGCGGGAGGCGGGCACAGATACGCAGTATTTT
.	TRBV29-1	TRBJ2-7	.	CSVEGSKFGEQYF	TGCAGCGTTGAAGGGAGTAAATTCGGCGAGCAGTACTTC
.	TRBV15	TRBJ2-1	.	CATSRPPEGRGTYNEQFF	TGTGCCACCAGCAGACCGCCTGAAGGGAGGGGGACCTACAATGAGCAGTTCTTC